The 16 T cell receptor beta chains given below trace back to one sample, sequenced in a study of memory CD8 T cells in hepatitis C reinfection. TCRdb's copy holds only in-frame clones and misses some; the assay was immunoSEQ multiplex PCR. The table has around 45,000 clones, more than 75% seen once; the top ten hold approximately 1.2%. Indicated time point: peak reinfection, 3 to 8 weeks after reinfection detection. TCR sequencing was done directly ex vivo on sorted cells, without expansion in vitro. The sequencing sample was made of naive CD8+ T cells sorted from blood. The receptors were sampled from a man aged 18 to 30 with hepatitis C virus infection.

This rearrangement joins TRBV18 to TRBJ2-7; 13 bases agree with TRBD2. Germline CDR1 KGHSH, CDR2 LQKENI. The J segment lost 3 bases and the V segment lost 2 bases, leaving 1 base of the junction unmatched. This CDR3 is built from 15 residues. The CDR3 protein is CASSPRTSGSYEQYF. Here the CDR3 DNA reads TGTGCCAGCTCACCAAGGACTAGCGGGAGCTACGAGCAGTACTTC.

The gene calls are TRBV19 and TRBJ1-2; D perhaps matches TRBD1 (6 bases). The CDR3 loop spans 14 amino acids. Trimming removed 5 bases at V and 5 bases at J, with 15 bases between. Germline CDR1 and CDR2: LNHDA and SQIVND (reference sequence). The CDR3 protein is CASSFRTAAYGYTF. The DNA for the CDR3 is TGTGCCAGTAGTTTTCGGACAGCGGCTTATGGCTACACCTTC.

About this clone: Distinct nucleotide sequences in the sample also encode this CDR3. The chain couples TRBV11-2 to TRBJ1-6; D gene ambiguous. V dropped 5 bases and J dropped 1 base, with 15 bases sitting between them. Germline lookup yields CDR1 SGHAT and CDR2 FQNNGV. This CDR3 is built from 17 residues. The DNA of the CDR3 is TGTGCCAGCAGCCTAATCCGGGATAGTTCCTATAATTCACCCCTCCACTTT. This translates into CASSLIRDSSYNSPLHF.

The CDR3 bases are TGTGCCAGCAGTCCCCGACTAGCTGCCAATGAGCAGTTCTTC. Its protein is CASSPRLAANEQFF. This sequence joins TRBV27 and TRBJ2-1, with 7 bases lining up with TRBD2. Germline CDR1 and CDR2: MNHEY and SMNVEV (reference sequence). The V and J ends lost 5 bases and 6 bases, in that order; junction bases with no gene match: 7. The CDR3 contains 14 residues.

This chain connects TRBV4-1 to TRBJ2-5; 7 nucleotides match TRBD2. The CDR3 consists of 14 residues. Germline V gives CDR1 MGHRA, CDR2 YSYEKL. Losses at the gene ends were 4 bases for V and 2 bases for J; bases not matched to a gene: 4. Here the CDR3 DNA reads TGCGCCAGCAGCCCTACTAGCGATCAAGAGACCCAGTACTTC. Protein product: CASSPTSDQETQYF.

V and J are TRBV6-5 and TRBJ2-7; D might be TRBD2 (6 bases). The germline CDR1 and CDR2 sequences are MNHEY and SVGAGI. Trimming removed 6 bases at V and 0 bases at J, with 12 bases between. The CDR3 is made up of 14 amino acids. CDR3: CASRDAGSSYEQYV. For the CDR3, the DNA is TGTGCCAGCAGGGACGCCGGGAGCTCCTACGAGCAGTACGTC.

Only a few counts were recorded for this clone. V gene TRBV10-3 combines with J gene TRBJ2-7; D is perhaps TRBD2 (5 bases). Germline V gene lookup returns CDR1 ENHRY and CDR2 SYGVKD. The length of the CDR3 is 13 residues. V was clipped by 10 bases and J by 0 bases, with 13 bases between them. In DNA form, the CDR3 reads TGTGCCACCTTTGAGGGTAGCTCCTACGAGCAGTACTTC. Translation gives CATFEGSSYEQYF.

The gene calls are TRBV28 and TRBJ1-2, with TRBD1 matching 11 bases. Germline loops: CDR1 MDHEN, CDR2 SYDVKM. With 3 bases clipped from V and 5 bases from J, the junction kept 5 bases outside the gene matches. This CDR3 spans 15 amino acids. CDR3: CASSFPGTGGYGYTF. The CDR3 DNA follows: TGTGCCAGCAGTTTCCCCGGGACAGGGGGGTATGGCTACACCTTC.

The V and J genes are TRBV27 and TRBJ2-1, with 8 positions matching TRBD2. J lost 10 bases, V lost 6 bases, and 14 bases had no gene match. The CDR3 length is 15 residues. Germline CDR1 reads MNHEY; CDR2 reads SMNVEV (reference sequence). The CDR3 DNA follows: TGTGCCAGCAGCGAGTCTCCTAGCGGGTTCGGCGAGCAGTTCTTC. It translates to CASSESPSGFGEQFF.

The chain joins TRBV15 to TRBJ2-2, with TRBD1 matching 9 bases. V lost 3 bases to trimming and J lost 14 bases; unmatched junction nucleotides: 7. This CDR3 is built from 13 residues. Germline CDR1 is LNHNV and CDR2 is YYDKDF (reference sequence). CDR3 in amino acids: CATSSTGGAVLFF. CDR3 DNA sequence: TGTGCCACCAGCAGTACAGGGGGCGCGGTACTGTTTTTT.

The V and J genes are TRBV5-5 and TRBJ2-1; D is possibly TRBD1 (6 bases). Trimming cost V 4 bases and J 8 bases, with 13 bases left between them. This CDR3 is built from 13 residues. Germline assignment: CDR1 SGHKS and CDR2 YYEKEE (reference sequence). The CDR3 loop reads CASSPQGRDEQFF. The DNA for the CDR3 is TGTGCCAGCAGCCCGCAGGGGCGGGATGAGCAGTTCTTC.

The V call is TRBV2, the J call TRBJ2-5; TRBD1 matches at 7 bases. Losses at the gene ends were 6 bases for V and 1 base for J; bases not matched to a gene: 2. The CDR3 loop spans 13 amino acids. Germline V gene data show CDR1 as SNHLY and CDR2 as FYNNEI. The CDR3 DNA reads as TGTGCCAGCAGGTGGGACAGCCAAGAGACCCAGTACTTC. Translation: CASRWDSQETQYF.

The CDR3 sequence: CASSSQGAVGELFF. The CDR3 DNA is TGTGCCAGCAGCTCCCAGGGGGCGGTCGGGGAGCTGTTTTTT. The chain recombines TRBV5-6 with TRBJ2-2; 8 positions agree with TRBD1. CDR3 size: 14 residues. The J segment lost 7 bases and the V segment lost 3 bases, leaving 5 bases of the junction unmatched. Germline CDR1 and CDR2: SGHDT and YYEEEE.

The chain uses TRBV21-1 and TRBJ2-7; the DNA was not compared with TRBD2, the D call given in the table. TRBV21-1 is labeled a pseudogene. The CDR3 loop spans 17 amino acids. CDR3 sequence (DNA): TGTGCCAGCACCGTGGGGACTGGACTAGCGGGAGAAGATGAGCAGTACTTC. It codes for CASTVGTGLAGEDEQYF.

Only a few counts were recorded for this clone. This chain uses TRBV6-5 with TRBJ1-1, with no clear D. CDR3 length: 15 residues. Between the trimmed V and J ends, which lost 1 base and 1 base, there was a span of 10 bases. Germline values: CDR1 MNHEY, CDR2 SVGAGI. The CDR3 region has the DNA TGTGCCAGCAGTTACTTAGTAGGAGGGAACACTGAAGCTTTCTTT. It yields the protein CASSYLVGGNTEAFF.

This chain connects TRBV5-1 to TRBJ2-4, with 9 positions matching TRBD1. The germline CDR1 and CDR2 sequences are SGHRS and YFSETQ. This CDR3 region has 13 residues. With 4 bases clipped from V and 9 bases from J, the junction kept 5 bases outside the gene matches. The CDR3 loop is CASSEGQGTIQYF. For the CDR3, the DNA is TGCGCCAGCAGCGAGGGACAGGGTACCATTCAGTACTTC.